The rows below give T cell receptor beta chains drawn from one sample of a study of T cell changes during pregnancy in multiple sclerosis. Produced via immunoSEQ multiplex PCR; TCRdb's table is partial and in-frame only. The sample has roughly 89,000 clones; 85% to 95% are singletons. The sequenced sample was peripheral blood, obtained after pregnancy. All receptors come from a female donor in good health, enrolled as a control in a pregnancy study. The CDR3 runs from the conserved cysteine through the conserved F or W. The D gene is left open where the match is weak. Not every row has a clone size; where given, it reads once, few, many or a size class.

v_call	j_call	clone_size	d_call	cdr3_aa	cdr3_nt
TRBV4-1	TRBJ1-1	few	NA	CASRHRETEAFF	TGCGCCAGCCGACACAGGGAGACTGAAGCTTTCTTT
TRBV7-9	TRBJ2-7	NA	TRBD2	CASSPRTSESTGRSYEQYF	TGTGCCAGCAGCCCCCGGACTAGCGAGAGTACTGGGCGCTCCTACGAGCAGTACTTC
TRBV5-4	TRBJ2-7	NA	NA	CASSLGGQLYEQYF	TGTGCCAGCAGCTTGGGAGGACAGCTCTACGAGCAGTACTTC
TRBV19	TRBJ1-2	NA	NA	CASSLLNTGFYGYTF	TGTGCCAGTAGCCTTCTAAATACAGGGTTCTATGGCTACACCTTC
TRBV7-9	TRBJ1-1	NA	NA	CASSLQVNTEAFF	TGTGCCAGCAGCTTACAGGTAAACACTGAAGCTTTCTTT
TRBV2	TRBJ1-1	NA	NA	CATRGTTNTEAFF	TGTGCCACCCGGGGGACCACGAACACTGAAGCTTTCTTT
TRBV11-2	TRBJ2-1	NA	TRBD2	CASSPSGSSYEQFF	TGTGCCAGCAGCCCTAGCGGGAGTAGCTATGAGCAGTTCTTC
TRBV9	TRBJ2-3	NA	NA	CASSVDEGTDTQYF	TGTGCCAGCAGCGTAGACGAGGGTACAGATACGCAGTATTTT
TRBV6-6	TRBJ2-7	few	NA	CASSYAGYEQYF	TGTGCCAGCAGTTATGCGGGCTACGAGCAGTACTTC
TRBV14	TRBJ1-1	NA	NA	CASSQPPGRGGFTEAFF	TGTGCCAGCAGCCAACCGCCTGGGCGGGGGGGTTTCACTGAAGCTTTCTTT
TRBV6-4	TRBJ2-2	NA	NA	CASSDSADSGELFF	TGTGCCAGCAGTGACTCAGCCGATAGCGGGGAGCTGTTTTTT
TRBV6-1	TRBJ2-7	once	NA	CASSLAGASSYEQYF	TGTGCCAGCAGTCTTGCAGGGGCCTCCTCCTACGAGCAGTACTTC
TRBV7-2	TRBJ1-1	NA	NA	CASSSYTEAFF	TGTGCCAGCAGCTCATACACTGAAGCTTTCTTT